The subject of this entry is one T cell receptor (beta chain). The table came from immunoSEQ multiplex PCR; TCRdb's copy has only in-frame clones and leaves some out. The repertoire has about 110,000 clones, 92% of them found once; the top ten carry 7.8%. Germline V gene data show CDR1 as MNHEY and CDR2 as SVGAGI. The CDR3 is 15 residues long. V was pared by 6 bases and J by 1 base, with 7 bases of the junction left unmatched. These data come from a study of T cell responses to AZD1222 COVID-19 vaccine. V and J are TRBV6-5 and TRBJ2-3; 7 bases map to TRBD2. The receptor comes from an adult in good health. Sequenced material: peripheral blood, taken on day 0 of AZD1222 vaccination. The DNA of the CDR3 is TGTGCCAGCAGATCTGTTACTAGCGGCACAGATACGCAGTATTTT. Translation gives CASRSVTSGTDTQYF.